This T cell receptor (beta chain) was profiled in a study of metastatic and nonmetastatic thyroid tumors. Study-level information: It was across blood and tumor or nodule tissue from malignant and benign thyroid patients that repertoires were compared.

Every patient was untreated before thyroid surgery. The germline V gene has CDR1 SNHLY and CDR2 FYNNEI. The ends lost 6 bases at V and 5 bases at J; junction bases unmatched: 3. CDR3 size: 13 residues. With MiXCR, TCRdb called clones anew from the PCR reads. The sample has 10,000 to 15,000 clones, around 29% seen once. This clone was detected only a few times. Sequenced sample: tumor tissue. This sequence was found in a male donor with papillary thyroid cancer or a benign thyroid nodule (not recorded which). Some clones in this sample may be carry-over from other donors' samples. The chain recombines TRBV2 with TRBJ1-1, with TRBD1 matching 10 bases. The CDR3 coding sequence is TGTGCCAGCAGCAGGACAGGGGGGACTGAAGCTTTCTTT. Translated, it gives CASSRTGGTEAFF.